The 30 T cell receptor beta chains listed next were all sequenced from one sample in a study of regulatory T cells in long-lasting Graves disease. iRepertoire HTBI primers and Arm-PCR of CDR3 regions built TCR beta libraries. Each CDR3 protein gets one entry after TCRdb re-called the multiplex PCR reads with MiXCR. The table records a few hundred thousand distinct CDR3 sequences, 16% of them present only once. Time point given: newly diagnosed GD, antithyroid drugs for less than 3 months. The authors made the TCR library using RNA they extracted from PBMCs. These records were also assigned to another study, of T cells in Graves' hyperthyroidism and ophthalmopathy.

The sequencing used peripheral blood mononuclear cells (PBMCs), collected at new diagnosis, from a patient treated with antithyroid drugs. These receptors were taken from a middle-aged man with Graves disease.

Many counts were recorded for this clonotype. The junction shows a germline mismatch at one end, possibly a read error. The rearrangement joins TRBV10-3 to TRBJ1-5; 9 bases fit TRBD1. CDR3 length equals 15 residues. CDR1 and CDR2 (germline): ENHRY, SYGVKD. This chain's CDR3 is CAISDGDRGDQPQHF. DNA for the CDR3: TGCGCCATCAGTGACGGCGACAGGGGGGATCAGCCCCAGCATTTT.

This clonotype appeared many times. V is TRBV20-1 and J is TRBJ2-7; the D gene is possibly TRBD1 (5 bases). The CDR3 is 14 residues long. Germline V lookup: CDR1 DFQATT, CDR2 SNEGSKA (reference sequence). Between the trimmed V and J ends, which lost 0 bases and 10 bases, there was a span of 19 bases. The CDR3 sequence is CSARDLRTNSLQYF. CDR3 DNA sequence: TGCAGTGCTAGAGATCTGAGGACAAACTCACTACAGTACTTC.

The chain couples TRBV28 to TRBJ2-3; tentatively, D is TRBD1 (6 bases). Germline V gene sequence: CDR1 MDHEN, CDR2 SYDVKM. The CDR3 covers 14 residues. Trimming stripped 5 bases from V and 6 bases from J, with 15 bases between. The CDR3 here is CASSGTSRSDTQYF. The CDR3 DNA reads TGTGCCAGCAGTGGGACAAGTAGATCGGATACGCAGTATTTT.

This clonotype came up many times. The rearrangement links TRBV20-1 to TRBJ2-1; the D gene is possibly TRBD2 (7 bases). The CDR3 extends over 16 amino acids. Trimming removed 5 bases at V and 2 bases at J, with 19 bases between. The germline gives CDR1 DFQATT, CDR2 SNEGSKA (reference sequence). CDR3 region: CSAQEGRGGTYNEQFF. The CDR3 nucleotides read TGCAGTGCTCAGGAGGGGAGGGGGGGCACCTACAATGAGCAGTTCTTC.

This clonotype has ten or more counts. This chain joins TRBV20-1 and TRBJ2-3; 15 nucleotides line up with TRBD2. Germline CDR1 is DFQATT and CDR2 is SNEGSKA (reference sequence). The CDR3 is 16 residues long. V shed 6 bases and J 6 bases; nucleotides not matched to a gene: 10. CDR3 in DNA: TGCAGTGCAGCCGGGACTAGCGGGGGGCTGGTGGATACGCAGTATTTT. The encoded protein is CSAAGTSGGLVDTQYF.

This clonotype occurred many times. V gene TRBV27 combines with J gene TRBJ1-5, with a tentative D call TRBD1 (6 bases). The CDR3 has 18 residues. CDR1 and CDR2 (germline): MNHEY, SMNVEV (reference sequence). Trimming removed 6 bases at V and 6 bases at J, with 27 bases between. CDR3 residues: CASSRKGVTVQGGQPQHF. CDR3 bases: TGTGCCAGCAGCCGGAAGGGAGTGACAGTACAGGGTGGTCAGCCCCAGCATTTT.

This clonotype was counted a few times. This rearrangement joins TRBV6-1 to TRBJ1-5; 8 bases map to TRBD1. CDR3 length: 18 residues. From germline, CDR1 is MNHNS and CDR2 SASEGT. J was trimmed by 1 base and V by 4 bases; bases with no gene match: 12. CDR3 amino acids: CASSGFGRGHVSNQPQHF. CDR3 coding DNA: TGTGCCAGCAGTGGGTTTGGCAGGGGGCATGTGAGCAATCAGCCCCAGCATTTT.

This clonotype was seen a handful of times. CDR3 sequence reads: CASSREQSSTDTQYF. Here the CDR3 DNA reads TGTGCCAGCAGCCGAGAGCAGTCGAGCACAGATACGCAGTATTTT. This sequence joins TRBV4-2 and TRBJ2-3; D not certain. Trimming pared 4 bases from V and 0 bases from J, leaving 11 bases between. The CDR3 extends over 15 amino acids. CDR1 LGHNA and CDR2 YNFKEQ come from the germline V gene.

The V call is TRBV27, the J call TRBJ2-5; 13 positions match TRBD2. V gave up 6 bases and J gave up 5 bases; unmatched junction bases: 6. The CDR3 contains 15 residues. Germline CDR1 MNHEY, CDR2 SMNVEV (reference sequence). The CDR3 region has the DNA TGTGCCAGCAGGTTACTAGCGGGGGGGCTGGAGACCCAGTACTTC. The encoded protein is CASRLLAGGLETQYF.

This clonotype was recorded many times. The chain joins TRBV6-1 to TRBJ2-5; 8 nucleotides match TRBD1. Unmatched junction bases numbered 4, after V lost 0 bases and J lost 1 base. Germline V CDR1 and CDR2: MNHNS, SASEGT. The CDR3 sequence is 16 residues long. The CDR3 DNA reads TGTGCCAGCAGTGAAGCTAGGGACAGGACCCAAGAGACCCAGTACTTC. It encodes CASSEARDRTQETQYF.

This clonotype appeared a few times. The chain employs TRBV20-1 and TRBJ2-4; 9 bases align to TRBD1. The J segment lost 9 bases and the V segment lost 2 bases, leaving 8 bases of the junction unmatched. The CDR3 totals 14 residues. Germline V gene sequence: CDR1 DFQATT, CDR2 SNEGSKA (reference sequence). The CDR3 protein is CSARPRDREGIQYF. CDR3 bases: TGCAGTGCTAGACCCCGGGACAGGGAGGGCATTCAGTACTTC.

The table lists this clonotype with a count of one. V gene TRBV29-1 combines with J gene TRBJ2-5; either TRBD1 or TRBD2 may fit D (6 bases each). With 4 bases removed from V and 5 bases from J, the gap between germline ends came to 14 bases. CDR1 SQVTM and CDR2 ANQGSEA come from the germline V gene. The CDR3 has 13 amino acids. The CDR3 coding sequence is TGCAGCGTTGGGAGGGGGGCCTGGGAGACCCAGTACTTC. This translates into CSVGRGAWETQYF.

The sample holds many counts of this clonotype. J is TRBJ2-3 and V is TRBV20-1; no firm D call. V was shortened by 3 bases and J by 2 bases, with 6 bases between the two germline ends. Germline assignment: CDR1 DFQATT and CDR2 SNEGSKA (reference sequence). This CDR3 is built from 12 residues. The CDR3 protein is CSASGITDTQYF. The CDR3 nucleotides read TGCAGTGCTAGCGGAATCACAGATACGCAGTATTTT.

This clonotype was counted only a few times. This chain joins TRBV19 and TRBJ2-2, with no clear D. The length of the CDR3 is 14 residues. Germline CDR1 and CDR2: LNHDA and SQIVND (reference sequence). Trimming took 1 base from V and 1 from J, leaving 4 bases between them. The CDR3 loop reads CASSIVQNTGELFF. Here the CDR3 DNA reads TGTGCCAGTAGTATAGTACAGAACACCGGGGAGCTGTTTTTT.

This clonotype was seen only a few times. The V and J genes are TRBV29-1 and TRBJ2-7; D unclear. Germline V gives CDR1 SQVTM, CDR2 ANQGSEA. The CDR3 is 12 residues long. Trimming left V 8 bases short and J 6 bases short, with 17 bases between. CDR3 in DNA: TGCAGCTTCTGGACCGAGACGGGCGAGCAGTACTTC. Protein product: CSFWTETGEQYF.

The table lists this clonotype with many counts. The V gene is TRBV18, the J gene TRBJ2-7, with D unresolved. The germline V gene encodes CDR1 KGHSH and CDR2 LQKENI. CDR3 length: 14 residues. V was shortened by 0 bases and J by 2 bases, with 8 bases between the two germline ends. Written as DNA, the CDR3 is TGTGCCAGCTCACCACCTGGACCAACCTACGAGCAGTACTTC. This sequence encodes CASSPPGPTYEQYF.

As to this clonotype: A far bigger clonotype differs at one base, so this is likely a read error. The genes are TRBV6-2 or TRBV6-3 and TRBJ2-5, with 7 bases that match TRBD1. Germline CDR1 reads MNHEY; CDR2 reads SVGEGT. The V and J ends lost 7 bases and 9 bases, in that order; junction bases with no gene match: 14. The CDR3 is 14 residues long. The CDR3 DNA follows: TGTGCCAGCATACCAGGGGGATTTTCGGAGGCCCAGTACTTC. The encoded protein is CASIPGGFSEAQYF.

About this clonotype: This may be a read error, as it is one base from a much larger clone. This rearrangement joins TRBV6-2 or TRBV6-3 to TRBJ2-2; D is unresolved. The germline V gene encodes CDR1 MNHEY and CDR2 SVGEGT. V shed 6 bases and J shed 6 bases, with 14 bases lying between them. This CDR3 has 14 amino acids. The CDR3 DNA reads as TGTGCCAGCAGGTACGTTCGGAAGTCCGGGGAGCTGTTTTTT. This encodes CASRYVRKSGELFF.

This chain uses TRBV2 with TRBJ1-3; D remains ambiguous. There are 16 residues in the CDR3. Deletions cut 5 bases from V and 2 bases from J, with 16 bases between. CDR1 is SNHLY and CDR2 is FYNNEI in the germline V gene. CDR3 bases: TGTGCCAGCAGTCCAAGTTCGGCCATCCCTGGAAACACCATATATTTT. This codes for CASSPSSAIPGNTIYF.

This clonotype was detected ten times or more. The germline gene is not matched at one end of the junction; a read error may be the cause. V usage is TRBV4-2 and J usage is TRBJ1-1; maybe TRBD1 (5 bases). This CDR3 is 15 amino acids long. CDR1 and CDR2 (germline): LGHNA, YNFKEQ. As DNA, the CDR3 is TGTGCCAGCAGCAAAGATCCAGGGATGAACACTGAAGCTTTCTTT. Translating it yields CASSKDPGMNTEAFF.

The chain joins TRBV5-4 to TRBJ2-1, with 9 bases that match TRBD1. J was trimmed by 7 bases and V by 3 bases; bases with no gene match: 5. The germline gives CDR1 SGHNT, CDR2 YYREEE (reference sequence). CDR3 length equals 14 residues. CDR3 in DNA: TGTGCCAGCAGCTCGAGACAGGGGGTAAATGAGCAGTTCTTC. This sequence encodes CASSSRQGVNEQFF.

This clonotype was counted ten times or more. The DNA of the CDR3 is TGTGCCAGCAGTTTTTACCCCCTACAAGGGAGCACCTCACCCCTCCACTTT. Amino acids: CASSFYPLQGSTSPLHF. The rearrangement joins TRBV2 to TRBJ1-6; D unresolved. This CDR3 region has 17 residues. Germline V CDR1 and CDR2: SNHLY, FYNNEI. The ends were cut back, 5 bases at V and 10 bases at J, with 24 bases in the middle.

This chain links TRBV11-1 with TRBJ2-3, with D perhaps being TRBD1 or TRBD2 (5 bases each). The V gene lost 5 bases and the J gene lost 2 bases, with 8 bases spanning the gap. Germline lookup yields CDR1 SGHAT and CDR2 FQDESV (reference sequence). This CDR3 comprises 13 residues. The CDR3 reads CASSMGDTDTQYF. For the CDR3, the DNA is TGTGCCAGCAGCATGGGGGACACAGATACGCAGTATTTT.

This clonotype was observed many times. The J gene is TRBJ2-2, the V gene TRBV7-9; possibly TRBD1 for D (6 bases). CDR1 and CDR2 (germline): SEHNR, FQNEAQ (reference sequence). This CDR3 is built from 14 residues. V was pared by 0 bases and J by 6 bases, with 8 bases between. CDR3: CASSLAAGAGELFF. CDR3 DNA sequence: TGTGCCAGCAGCTTAGCGGCAGGGGCCGGGGAGCTGTTTTTT.

The chain is built from TRBV20-1 and TRBJ1-4; no reliable D call. The CDR3 loop spans 17 amino acids. Trimming took off 0 bases at V and 4 bases at J, with 18 bases between the two ends. Germline CDR1 and CDR2: DFQATT and SNEGSKA (reference sequence). CDR3 amino acids: CSARDRVGSNRNEKLFF. CDR3 DNA: TGCAGTGCTAGAGATAGGGTTGGGTCAAACCGTAATGAAAAACTGTTTTTT.

This clonotype has at least ten counts. V usage is TRBV12-3 or TRBV12-4 and J usage is TRBJ2-1; 8 bases line up with TRBD2. Trimming cost V 11 bases and J 7 bases; bases outside gene matches: 10. The CDR3 has 13 residues. CDR3 in amino acids: CAVRSGGRNEQFF. The CDR3 DNA reads TGTGCCGTCAGAAGCGGGGGAAGGAATGAGCAGTTCTTC.

This clonotype was counted many times. This sequence joins TRBV28 and TRBJ2-7, with 7 bases fitting TRBD1. Trimming took 1 base from V and 0 from J; bases not matched to a gene: 6. Germline values: CDR1 MDHEN, CDR2 SYDVKM. This CDR3 has 16 residues. CDR3 sequence (DNA): TGTGCCAGCAGTTTATCGTTGGACAGGACCTCCTACGAGCAGTACTTC. Translated: CASSLSLDRTSYEQYF.

On this clonotype: The conserved final phenylalanine or tryptophan is absent from the CDR3, which likely points to a read error. The chain combines TRBV6-1 with TRBJ2-7; 9 bases are shared with TRBD1. Losses at the gene ends were 5 bases for V and 2 bases for J; bases not matched to a gene: 4. The CDR3 consists of 14 residues. Germline CDR1 is MNHNS and CDR2 is SASEGT. CDR3 coding DNA: TGTGCCAGCAGTCGACAGGGGGGGACCTACGAGCAGTACCTC. It is translated as CASSRQGGTYEQYL.

Many counts were recorded for this clonotype. The rearrangement links TRBV5-1 to TRBJ2-1; 10 positions agree with TRBD2. V was pared by 4 bases and J by 6 bases, with 10 bases of the junction left unmatched. Germline CDR1 SGHRS, CDR2 YFSETQ. This CDR3 comprises 16 residues. The CDR3 sequence is CASSPQGSGGANEQFF. In nucleotides, the CDR3 is TGCGCCAGCAGCCCCCAAGGGAGCGGGGGGGCCAATGAGCAGTTCTTC.

The chain uses TRBV7-9 and TRBJ2-3, with 7 bases fitting TRBD2. After removal of 6 bases from V and 7 bases from J, the junction contained 10 bases not matched to a gene. The length of the CDR3 is 14 residues. Germline CDR1 is SEHNR and CDR2 is FQNEAQ (reference sequence). In DNA form, the CDR3 reads TGTGCCAGCAGAAGAGCGGGGATGGGATATACGCAGTATTTT. It codes for CASRRAGMGYTQYF.